Listed here are 9 T cell receptor beta chains from one sample, sequenced in a study of tumor-infiltrating lymphocytes in primary liver carcinoma. Unsorted whole blood yielded the blood RNA, and germline DNA was also extracted. Priming with a constant-region primer yielded TCR beta cDNA from approximately 500 ng total RNA. For TCR beta, libraries were produced by three nested multiplex PCR rounds using slightly modified ARM-PCR. Primers for the first two PCR rounds were TRBV1-TRBV30 forward primers and a C-beta reverse primer (roughly 9 cycles per round). TCRdb reprocessed the multiplex PCR reads with MiXCR, giving one entry per CDR3 protein. The data contain fewer than 350,000 distinct CDR3 sequences, about 60% of them singletons. Sequenced: peripheral blood. The source is a middle-aged man with primary liver carcinoma and hepatitis B virus infection.

The V and J genes are TRBV6-5 and TRBJ2-1; 8 bases fit TRBD2. CDR1 is MNHEY and CDR2 is SVGAGI in the germline V gene. Trimming cost V 5 bases and J 5 bases; bases outside gene matches: 5. This CDR3 spans 14 amino acids. The chain's CDR3 is CASSRGLVNNEQFF. The DNA for the CDR3 is TGTGCCAGCAGTCGGGGACTAGTTAACAATGAGCAGTTCTTC.

This clonotype appeared once. A much bigger clone sits one base away, suggesting this may be a read error. This sequence joins TRBV5-4 and TRBJ1-6; no reliable D call. The ends were cut back, 7 bases at V and 8 bases at J, with 10 bases in the middle. The CDR3 is 12 amino acids. CDR1 and CDR2 (germline): SGHNT, YYREEE (reference sequence). CDR3 DNA sequence: TGTGCCAGCTGTTTAGAGGATTCACCCCTCCACTTT. Residues: CASCLEDSPLHF.

With regard to this clonotype: A much larger clone is a single base away; this may be a read error. This rearrangement joins TRBV6-2 or TRBV6-3 to TRBJ1-5; D is uncertain. CDR3 length equals 14 residues. Germline V gives CDR1 MNHEY, CDR2 SVGEGT. The DNA for the CDR3 is TGTGCCAGCACCTTGGGGTCTGGCAATCAGGCCCAGCATTTT. It encodes CASTLGSGNQAQHF.

This clonotype was counted many times. The chain carries TRBV10-3 and TRBJ2-7, with D perhaps assigned TRBD1 or TRBD2 (5 bases each). Trimming cost V 5 bases and J 0 bases, with 11 bases left between them. This CDR3 is 14 amino acids long. CDR1 ENHRY and CDR2 SYGVKD come from the germline V gene. The CDR3 reads CAISSGTFSYEQYF. The CDR3 DNA is TGTGCCATCAGTTCCGGGACCTTCTCCTACGAGCAGTACTTC.

A remark on this clonotype: The junction and the germline gene differ at one end; a read error may be behind it. J is TRBJ1-6 and V is TRBV11-2; D ambiguous. Germline V gene sequence: CDR1 SGHAT, CDR2 FQNNGV. This CDR3 is built from 16 residues. The CDR3 loop is CVSSLYAGSYNSPLHF. CDR3 bases: TGTGTCAGCAGCTTATACGCGGGCTCCTATAATTCACCCCTCCACTTT.

The V gene is TRBV28, the J gene TRBJ2-3; 10 bases align to TRBD2. The V segment lost 2 bases and the J segment 3 bases; nucleotides outside the gene matches: 5. The V gene's germline CDR1 is MDHEN and CDR2 SYDVKM. The CDR3 runs to 16 residues. DNA of the CDR3: TGTGCCAGCAGTTTACTAGCGGGAGAGGGTACAGATACGCAGTATTTT. Its protein is CASSLLAGEGTDTQYF.

This chain uses TRBV6-1 with TRBJ1-5; 10 nucleotides align to TRBD1. The CDR3 length is 16 residues. Per germline, CDR1 MNHNS and CDR2 SASEGT. V lost 2 bases to trimming and J lost 6 bases; unmatched junction nucleotides: 7. The CDR3 bases are TGTGCCAGCAGTGAATGGGGGACAGGGGCCGTTCAGCCCCAGCATTTT. It is translated as CASSEWGTGAVQPQHF.

The sample holds one count of this clonotype. A much larger clone sits a single nucleotide away, making a read error possible. The V gene is TRBV6-6, the J gene TRBJ2-7, with D possibly TRBD1 on 6 matching bases. V was shortened by 5 bases and J by 5 bases, with 13 bases between the two germline ends. CDR3 size: 13 residues. CDR1 MNHNY and CDR2 SVGAGI come from the germline V gene (reference sequence). DNA for the CDR3: TGTGCCAGCAGTGGACAGCTTTTCCACGAGCAGTACTTC. The encoded protein is CASSGQLFHEQYF.

The chain combines TRBV10-3 with TRBJ2-2, with 11 bases identical to TRBD2. The CDR3 is 17 residues long. J gave up 0 bases and V 5 bases, and 5 bases lay outside the gene matches. Germline-derived CDR1 and CDR2 are ENHRY and SYGVKD. The DNA for the CDR3 is TGTGCCATCAGTCCCGGGACTAGCGGTACGAACACCGGGGAGCTGTTTTTT. Protein product: CAISPGTSGTNTGELFF.